Following are 20 T cell receptor beta chains from one sample sequenced in a study of chemoradiotherapy in HPV16-positive cancers (dated by TCRdb to between 2021 and 2024). The library was built by means of the immunoSEQ multiplex PCR assay. TCRdb obtained this table from immuneACCESS and retained in-frame rearrangements with V and J assigned. These tables miss some clones; where compared with another copy, unresolved V genes account for less than half of the shortfall, and the remainder is unexplained. The sample table holds more than 4,000 clones, of which roughly nine tenths were seen once. The ten largest clones represent around 3.3% of the sample. The sample here was tumor tissue, taken from a patient who underwent chemoradiotherapy. All receptors come from a human donor with HPV-associated anogenital cancer.

This chain uses TRBV7-9 with TRBJ1-4, with D maybe TRBD1 (6 bases). The V end lost 5 bases, the J end lost 7 bases, and 17 bases lay between the germline ends. This CDR3 is built from 15 residues. CDR1 and CDR2 from the germline V gene are SEHNR and FQNEAQ (reference sequence). The CDR3 region is CASSPPEGGFEKLFF. The CDR3 nucleotides are TGTGCCAGCAGCCCTCCCGAGGGGGGATTTGAAAAACTGTTTTTT.

The rearrangement links TRBV6-5 to TRBJ1-4; a possible D gene is TRBD1 (5 bases). V lost 0 bases and J lost 4, with 9 bases in between. The CDR3 spans 15 residues. Germline CDR1 is MNHEY and CDR2 is SVGAGI. The CDR3 is CASSYSGRSNEKLFF. The CDR3 DNA reads TGTGCCAGCAGTTACTCGGGACGGAGTAATGAAAAACTGTTTTTT.

This chain links TRBV7-2 with TRBJ2-2, with D perhaps TRBD2 (6 bases). V was cut by 1 base and J by 6 bases, with 12 bases left in between. This CDR3 has 15 amino acids. Germline V gene data show CDR1 as SGHTA and CDR2 as FQGNSA. The CDR3 DNA follows: TGTGCCAGCAGCTTAGTGGCGGGATCGGCCGGGGAGCTGTTTTTT. Protein sequence: CASSLVAGSAGELFF.

The chain joins TRBV5-1 to TRBJ1-5; unclear D gene. The CDR3 totals 17 residues. Per germline, CDR1 SGHRS and CDR2 YFSETQ. V lost 0 bases and J 3 bases, leaving 16 bases between the germline ends. The CDR3 here is CASSLGGGGKNNQPQHF. Here the CDR3 DNA reads TGCGCCAGCAGCTTGGGGGGTGGAGGGAAAAACAATCAGCCCCAGCATTTT.

This chain joins TRBV6-1 and TRBJ2-5, with 13 nucleotides matching TRBD2. Germline CDR1 MNHNS, CDR2 SASEGT. The CDR3 length is 15 residues. The J segment lost 1 base and the V segment lost 6 bases, leaving 2 bases of the junction unmatched. The CDR3 DNA reads as TGTGCCAGCAGCCGACTAGCGGGGGGCCAAGAGACCCAGTACTTC. This codes for CASSRLAGGQETQYF.

The sample holds one count of this clone. The chain employs TRBV30 and TRBJ2-7; D is perhaps TRBD1 or TRBD2 (5 bases each). Between the trimmed V and J ends, which lost 5 bases and 6 bases, there was a span of 17 bases. Germline CDR1 GTSNPN, CDR2 SVGIG (reference sequence). This CDR3 is 13 amino acids long. Here the CDR3 reads CAWSRGALGEQYF. The CDR3 nucleotides are TGTGCCTGGTCTCGAGGGGCGCTGGGCGAGCAGTACTTC.

V gene TRBV5-4 combines with J gene TRBJ2-7, with 7 positions matching TRBD2. Germline values: CDR1 SGHNT, CDR2 YYREEE (reference sequence). The CDR3 extends over 14 amino acids. V shed 5 bases, J shed 3 bases, and the junction held 8 bases outside the gene matches. The CDR3 region is CASRPQLADYEQYF. CDR3 in DNA: TGTGCCAGCAGGCCCCAGCTAGCGGACTACGAGCAGTACTTC. Supplemented by reference TRBV5-4 and TRBJ2-7, the full variable domain reads ETGVTQSPTHLIKTRGQQVTLRCSSQSGHNTVSWYQQALGQGPQFIFQYYREEENGRGNFPPRFSGLQFPNYSSELNVNALELDDSALYLCASRPQLADYEQYFGPGTRLTVT.

The V and J genes are TRBV6-5 and TRBJ1-1, with D unresolved. V lost 2 bases to trimming and J lost 5 bases, with 12 bases between them. The CDR3 consists of 14 residues. Looked up from germline, CDR1 is MNHEY and CDR2 is SVGAGI. The CDR3, as DNA: TGTGCCAGCAGTTACGCCAACTTTGGGACTGAAGCTTTCTTT. Its protein is CASSYANFGTEAFF.

The rearrangement joins TRBV10-3 to TRBJ2-7, with TRBD2 as a possible D gene (5 bases). V lost 6 bases and J lost 6, with 18 bases in between. The CDR3 length is 14 residues. Germline V gene sequence: CDR1 ENHRY, CDR2 SYGVKD. CDR3 in DNA: TGTGCCATCAGGTCGACATCTAGCTCTCCCGAGCAGTACTTC. Translating gives CAIRSTSSSPEQYF.

The chain recombines TRBV9 with TRBJ2-1, with 8 bases lining up with TRBD2. V was pared by 0 bases and J by 7 bases, with 6 bases of the junction left unmatched. CDR1 is SGDLS, CDR2 YYNGEE, per germline. CDR3 length equals 15 residues. The DNA for the CDR3 is TGTGCCAGCAGCGTAGCCCCTAGCGGGCAGAATGAGCAGTTCTTC. It translates to CASSVAPSGQNEQFF.

The chain couples TRBV6-4 to TRBJ2-3; no firm D call. Germline-derived CDR1 and CDR2 are MRHNA and SNTAGT. V was shortened by 2 bases and J by 0 bases, with 9 bases between the two germline ends. This CDR3 comprises 15 residues. The CDR3 DNA sequence: TGTGCCAGCAGTGACGAGGTAGCTAGCACAGATACGCAGTATTTT. It codes for CASSDEVASTDTQYF.

The chain carries TRBV5-1 and TRBJ2-7, with unresolved D. This CDR3 is built from 15 residues. With 0 bases removed from V and 2 bases from J, the gap between germline ends came to 12 bases. Germline CDR1 SGHRS, CDR2 YFSETQ. The chain's CDR3 is CASSLALQPPYEQYF. DNA of the CDR3: TGCGCCAGCAGCTTGGCTCTCCAGCCCCCCTACGAGCAGTACTTC.

The V call is TRBV7-2, the J call TRBJ2-4; TRBD2 is a possible D gene (5 bases). V was cut by 5 bases and J by 5 bases, with 16 bases left in between. Germline V gene sequence: CDR1 SGHTA, CDR2 FQGNSA. The CDR3 covers 15 residues. DNA of the CDR3: TGTGCCAGCAGCCCGTGGACTGACCAGCAAAACATTCAGTACTTC. Its protein is CASSPWTDQQNIQYF.

V gene TRBV19 combines with J gene TRBJ2-7; D may be TRBD1 (5 bases). The V gene's germline CDR1 is LNHDA and CDR2 SQIVND (reference sequence). With 0 bases removed from V and 3 bases from J, the gap between germline ends came to 12 bases. The CDR3 length is 15 residues. CDR3 residues: CASSIDSQVNYEQYF. The CDR3, as DNA: TGTGCCAGTAGTATAGATTCACAGGTCAACTACGAGCAGTACTTC.

This clone occurred once. The V call is TRBV30, the J call TRBJ1-3; D unclear. The length of the CDR3 is 16 residues. Germline V lookup: CDR1 GTSNPN, CDR2 SVGIG (reference sequence). Trimming pared 3 bases from V and 3 bases from J, leaving 18 bases between. The DNA for the CDR3 is TGTGCCTGGAGCCCCCCAAGGACGGGAGGTGGAAACACCATATATTTT. It encodes CAWSPPRTGGGNTIYF.

This clone was seen once. J is TRBJ2-3 and V is TRBV11-2; the match to TRBD2 covers 8 bases. The V gene end was trimmed by 3 bases and the J gene end by 5 bases; junction bases not matched to a gene: 10. Germline V CDR1 and CDR2: SGHAT, FQNNGV. This CDR3 spans 16 amino acids. The CDR3 coding sequence is TGTGCCAGCAGCTTTATAGCGCGGGGGGTGGGAGATACGCAGTATTTT. Its protein is CASSFIARGVGDTQYF.

The V gene is TRBV7-2, the J gene TRBJ2-7; possibly TRBD1 or TRBD2 for D (5 bases each). Trimming removed 2 bases from V and 3 bases from J, with 14 bases in between. The germline CDR1 and CDR2 sequences are SGHTA and FQGNSA. There are 15 residues in the CDR3. The CDR3 loop is CASSLQPGLIYEQYF. The CDR3 DNA is TGTGCCAGCAGCTTACAACCGGGGCTGATCTACGAGCAGTACTTC.

This chain uses TRBV7-8 with TRBJ1-2; D call uncertain. The germline V gene encodes CDR1 SGHVS and CDR2 FQNEAQ. Trimming took off 3 bases at V and 3 bases at J, with 8 bases between the two ends. The CDR3 covers 13 residues. CDR3 loop: CASSLENDYGYTF. The DNA of the CDR3 is TGTGCCAGCAGCTTGGAGAACGACTATGGCTACACCTTC.

The chain carries TRBV5-6 and TRBJ1-5; possible D gene TRBD1, 5 bases. From germline, CDR1 is SGHDT and CDR2 YYEEEE. CDR3 size: 15 residues. Trimming left V 1 base short and J 5 bases short, with 13 bases between. The CDR3 DNA reads TGTGCCAGCAGCTTGTGGGCAGGGAGCCATCAGCCCCAGCATTTT. Protein: CASSLWAGSHQPQHF.

The chain links TRBV7-2 to TRBJ2-4; the D call may be TRBD1 or TRBD2 (6 bases each). V gave up 5 bases and J gave up 8 bases, with 16 bases separating them. The germline V gene has CDR1 SGHTA and CDR2 FQGNSA. The CDR3 is 14 amino acids. The CDR3 region has the DNA TGTGCCAGCAGCCCCGGGGGCAGTGGGGACATTCAGTACTTC. Amino acids: CASSPGGSGDIQYF. The full variable domain, in which reference TRBV7-2 and TRBJ2-4 provide the parts outside the CDR3, is GAGVSQSPSNKVTEKGKDVELRCDPISGHTALYWYRQSLGQGLEFLIYFQGNSAPDKSGLPSDRFSAERTGGSVSTLTIQRTQQEDSAVYLCASSPGGSGDIQYFGAGTRLSVL.